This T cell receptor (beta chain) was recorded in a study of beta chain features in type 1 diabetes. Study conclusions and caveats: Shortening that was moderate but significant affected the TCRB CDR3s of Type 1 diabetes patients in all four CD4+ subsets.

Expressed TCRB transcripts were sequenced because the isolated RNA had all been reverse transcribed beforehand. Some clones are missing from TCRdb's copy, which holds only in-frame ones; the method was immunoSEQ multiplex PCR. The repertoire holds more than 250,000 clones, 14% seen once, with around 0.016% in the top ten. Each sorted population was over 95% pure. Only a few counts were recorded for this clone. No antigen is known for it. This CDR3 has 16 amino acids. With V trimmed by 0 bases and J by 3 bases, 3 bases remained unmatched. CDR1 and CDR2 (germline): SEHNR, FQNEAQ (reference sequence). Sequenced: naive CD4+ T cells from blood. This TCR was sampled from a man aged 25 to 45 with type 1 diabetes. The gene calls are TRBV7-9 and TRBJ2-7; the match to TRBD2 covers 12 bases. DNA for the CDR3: TGTGCCAGCAGCTTAGCCAGACTAGCGGGAGACTACGAGCAGTACTTC. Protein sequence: CASSLARLAGDYEQYF.